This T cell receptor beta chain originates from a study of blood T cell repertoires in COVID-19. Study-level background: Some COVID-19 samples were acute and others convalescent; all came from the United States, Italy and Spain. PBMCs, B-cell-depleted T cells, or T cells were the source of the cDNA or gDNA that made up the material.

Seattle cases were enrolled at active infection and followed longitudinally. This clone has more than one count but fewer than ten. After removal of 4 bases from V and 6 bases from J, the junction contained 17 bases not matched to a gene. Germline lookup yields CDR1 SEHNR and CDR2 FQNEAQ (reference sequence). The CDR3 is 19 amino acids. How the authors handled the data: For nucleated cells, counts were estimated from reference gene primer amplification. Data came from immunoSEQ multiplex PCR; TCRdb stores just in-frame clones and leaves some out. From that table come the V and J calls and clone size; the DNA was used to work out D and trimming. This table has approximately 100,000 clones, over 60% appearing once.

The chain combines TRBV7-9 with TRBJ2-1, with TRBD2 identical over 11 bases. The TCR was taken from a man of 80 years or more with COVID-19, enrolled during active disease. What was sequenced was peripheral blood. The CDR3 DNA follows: TGTGCCAGCAGCTCTCCCAAACTCCATAGCGGGAGGGCCCGCAATGAGCAGTTCTTC. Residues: CASSSPKLHSGRARNEQFF.